These 29 T cell receptor beta chains share one sample of origin, sequenced in a study of shared clonotypes between healthy human individuals. The assay was immunoSEQ multiplex PCR, and TCRdb's table has in-frame clones only and misses some. The sample lists fewer than 1.6 million clones, roughly 98.5% occurring once. Sequenced sample: naive CD4+ T cells sorted from blood. The sample's subset: CD45RA+ positively selected. The receptors shown here come from a man aged 30 to 45 in good health.

Regarding this clone: Other DNA sequences from this sample encode an identical CDR3 as well. The chain recombines TRBV6-1 with TRBJ2-7, with D maybe TRBD2 (5 bases). CDR1 is MNHNS, CDR2 SASEGT, per germline. The ends were cut back, 1 base at V and 7 bases at J, with 11 bases in the middle. This CDR3 contains 13 residues. The chain's CDR3 is CASSEGVGGEQYF. The CDR3 DNA reads TGTGCCAGCAGTGAAGGTGTAGGAGGAGAGCAGTACTTC.

The rearrangement uses TRBV19 and TRBJ2-2; 10 bases agree with TRBD1. J lost 4 bases, V lost 5 bases, and 4 bases had no gene match. Germline CDR1 and CDR2: LNHDA and SQIVND (reference sequence). The length of the CDR3 is 15 residues. The DNA for the CDR3 is TGTGCCAGTAGTGACAGGGGGCCGGGCACCGGGGAGCTGTTTTTT. Its translation: CASSDRGPGTGELFF.

The chain uses TRBV19 and TRBJ2-7; D unclear. CDR1 is LNHDA and CDR2 is SQIVND in the germline V gene (reference sequence). Trimming stripped 7 bases from V and 0 bases from J, with 10 bases between. This CDR3 has 13 amino acids. The CDR3 reads CASNRAASYEQYF. The CDR3 DNA follows: TGTGCCAGTAATCGGGCAGCCTCCTACGAGCAGTACTTC.

The chain links TRBV2 to TRBJ2-5; D perhaps matches TRBD1 (5 bases). This CDR3 spans 13 amino acids. V lost 4 bases, J lost 2 bases, and 8 bases lay in between. Germline V gene data show CDR1 as SNHLY and CDR2 as FYNNEI. In DNA, the CDR3 is TGTGCCAGCAGTGCTCGACAGCAAGAGACCCAGTACTTC. Residues: CASSARQQETQYF.

This chain links TRBV7-8 with TRBJ1-1; D is possibly TRBD1 (6 bases). This CDR3 spans 14 amino acids. Trimming left V 2 bases short and J 6 bases short, with 13 bases between. Germline V gives CDR1 SGHVS, CDR2 FQNEAQ. The chain's CDR3 is CASSLIRQDAEAFF. The CDR3 nucleotides are TGTGCCAGCAGCTTAATACGACAGGACGCTGAAGCTTTCTTT. The variable domain in full, with the rest retrieved from reference TRBV7-8 and TRBJ1-1, is GAGVSQSPRYKVAKRGQDVALRCDPISGHVSLFWYQQALGQGPEFLTYFQNEAQLDKSGLPSDRFFAERPEGSVSTLKIQRTQQEDSAVYLCASSLIRQDAEAFFGQGTRLTVV.

The V gene is TRBV2, the J gene TRBJ2-7; 10 bases map to TRBD2. Germline-derived CDR1 and CDR2 are SNHLY and FYNNEI. V was clipped by 5 bases and J by 2 bases; unmatched bases: 6. The CDR3 runs 15 residues. CDR3 nucleotides: TGTGCCAGCAGTTTTAGGACTAGCGGAACCTACGAGCAGTACTTC. Protein product: CASSFRTSGTYEQYF.

This clone showed up just once. The chain carries TRBV19 and TRBJ1-5, with D perhaps TRBD1 (5 bases). The V gene lost 0 bases and the J gene lost 7 bases, with 19 bases spanning the gap. CDR1 and CDR2 from the germline V gene are LNHDA and SQIVND (reference sequence). This CDR3 is 17 amino acids long. The CDR3 sequence: CASSIDMAGRRWQPQHF. CDR3 DNA sequence: TGTGCCAGTAGTATAGATATGGCGGGACGACGGTGGCAGCCCCAGCATTTT.

Remarks on this clone: This same CDR3 is encoded by further DNA sequences in the sample. The V and J genes are TRBV5-1 and TRBJ1-1; D is undetermined. The CDR3 length is 12 residues. Germline V lookup: CDR1 SGHRS, CDR2 YFSETQ. V lost 0 bases and J lost 5, with 5 bases in between. CDR3 in amino acids: CASSLEGTEAFF. The CDR3 bases are TGCGCCAGCAGCTTGGAAGGGACTGAAGCTTTCTTT.

The chain links TRBV11-3 to TRBJ2-3; D possibly corresponds to TRBD1 (6 bases). Per germline, CDR1 SGHNT and CDR2 YENEEA. CDR3 length: 16 residues. V was shortened by 1 base and J by 0 bases, with 11 bases between the two germline ends. The DNA of the CDR3 is TGTGCCAGCAGCTTAGGTGCAGGGGCCAGCACAGATACGCAGTATTTT. Amino acids: CASSLGAGASTDTQYF.

DNA of the CDR3: TGCGCCAGCAGCCATGAGAGTCCGGGTTGGGAGACCCAGTACTTC. Translated: CASSHESPGWETQYF. The V and J genes are TRBV4-1 and TRBJ2-5; unclear D gene. Germline values: CDR1 MGHRA, CDR2 YSYEKL. V was cut by 3 bases and J by 5 bases, with 16 bases left in between. CDR3 size: 15 residues.

The chain joins TRBV20-1 to TRBJ2-1; D is perhaps TRBD1 (6 bases). Deletions cut 6 bases from V and 9 bases from J, with 12 bases between. CDR3 length equals 11 residues. Per the germline V gene, CDR1 is DFQATT and CDR2 is SNEGSKA (reference sequence). Here the CDR3 DNA reads TGCAGTGCACCAGGGGACATTGAGCAGTTCTTC. Encoded protein: CSAPGDIEQFF.

The J gene is TRBJ2-2, the V gene TRBV19, with D unclear. V gave up 7 bases and J gave up 0 bases, with 9 bases separating them. CDR1 is LNHDA, CDR2 SQIVND, per germline (reference sequence). The length of the CDR3 is 14 residues. The CDR3 reads CASTPSSNTGELFF. The CDR3 DNA reads TGTGCCAGTACCCCTAGTTCGAACACCGGGGAGCTGTTTTTT.

Concerning this clone: Other DNA sequences within the sample encode an identical CDR3. The rearrangement uses TRBV7-9 and TRBJ2-3; 11 bases map to TRBD2. Trimming took 3 bases from V and 5 from J; bases not matched to a gene: 1. The length of the CDR3 is 14 residues. Germline values: CDR1 SEHNR, CDR2 FQNEAQ (reference sequence). In nucleotides, the CDR3 is TGTGCCAGCAGCTTCGGACTAGCGGGAGATACGCAGTATTTT. This gives the protein CASSFGLAGDTQYF.

This chain joins TRBV9 and TRBJ2-3, with D unresolved. The ends were cut back, 4 bases at V and 4 bases at J, with 19 bases in the middle. CDR1 SGDLS and CDR2 YYNGEE come from the germline V gene. The CDR3 is 16 amino acids. The CDR3 DNA is TGTGCCAGCAGCCCCCGTTCGTCTTTAATTTCAGATACGCAGTATTTT. Its translation is CASSPRSSLISDTQYF.

V usage is TRBV10-3 and J usage is TRBJ2-1; tentative D call: TRBD1 (5 bases). This CDR3 spans 13 amino acids. Trimming left V 3 bases short and J 8 bases short, with 11 bases between. Looked up from germline, CDR1 is ENHRY and CDR2 is SYGVKD. The CDR3 DNA follows: TGTGCCATCAGTGATAAGTGGGGCGATGAGCAGTTCTTC. It encodes CAISDKWGDEQFF.

Worth noting for this clone: The sample contains more than one DNA sequence encoding this CDR3. V gene TRBV20-1 combines with J gene TRBJ2-7, with D possibly being TRBD1 or TRBD2 (5 bases each). Germline CDR1 reads DFQATT; CDR2 reads SNEGSKA (reference sequence). Trimming removed 3 bases from V and 2 bases from J, with 5 bases in between. This CDR3 is 11 amino acids long. The CDR3 nucleotides are TGCAGTGCTAGGGGACCCTACGAGCAGTACTTC. Its protein product is CSARGPYEQYF.

The rearrangement joins TRBV18 to TRBJ2-2; 10 bases match TRBD1. Germline loops: CDR1 KGHSH, CDR2 LQKENI. The CDR3 has 15 residues. V lost 3 bases to trimming and J lost 4 bases; unmatched junction nucleotides: 2. This CDR3 is CASSPGQGFTGELFF. The CDR3 DNA follows: TGTGCCAGCTCACCGGGACAGGGGTTCACCGGGGAGCTGTTTTTT.

A remark on this clone: Other DNA sequences in the same sample also yield this CDR3. For the CDR3, the DNA is TGTGCCAGCAGCCCGGGACTAGCGGGAGCGTACGAGCAGTACTTC. Translating it yields CASSPGLAGAYEQYF. V and J are TRBV5-4 and TRBJ2-7, with 14 bases fitting TRBD2. Losses at the gene ends were 4 bases for V and 4 bases for J; bases not matched to a gene: 4. The CDR3 runs to 15 residues. Germline V gives CDR1 SGHNT, CDR2 YYREEE (reference sequence).

The chain has TRBV9 and TRBJ2-5, with 9 bases matching TRBD2. The V gene's germline CDR1 is SGDLS and CDR2 YYNGEE. The CDR3 loop spans 16 amino acids. With 0 bases clipped from V and 5 bases from J, the junction kept 8 bases outside the gene matches. The CDR3 DNA follows: TGTGCCAGCAGCGTAGGTATAGCGGGAGTCGGGGAGACCCAGTACTTC. Its translation is CASSVGIAGVGETQYF.

This clone occurred once. The gene calls are TRBV9 and TRBJ1-2; TRBD1 matches 7 bases. CDR3 length: 16 residues. Germline V lookup: CDR1 SGDLS, CDR2 YYNGEE. Trimming removed 1 base from V and 1 base from J; junction bases left unmatched: 7. CDR3: CASSVPRTGSNYGYTF. DNA of the CDR3: TGTGCCAGCAGCGTACCCAGGACAGGAAGTAACTATGGCTACACCTTC.

Of note for this clone: The same CDR3 is also encoded by other DNA sequences in this sample. CDR3 bases: TGTGCCAGCAGCGTAGGGCCAGACTCCTACGAGCAGTACTTC. Its translation is CASSVGPDSYEQYF. This rearrangement joins TRBV9 to TRBJ2-7; D remains unclear. CDR1 SGDLS and CDR2 YYNGEE come from the germline V gene. The V gene lost 0 bases and the J gene lost 0 bases, with 7 bases spanning the gap. CDR3 length: 14 residues. The full variable domain, with the rest looked up from reference TRBV9 and TRBJ2-7, is DSGVTQTPKHLITATGQRVTLRCSPRSGDLSVYWYQQSLDQGLQFLIQYYNGEERAKGNILERFSAQQFPDLHSELNLSSLELGDSALYFCASSVGPDSYEQYFGPGTRLTVT.

The genes are TRBV30 and TRBJ1-1; 7 bases map to TRBD1. The germline V gene encodes CDR1 GTSNPN and CDR2 SVGIG (reference sequence). This CDR3 has 12 amino acids. V was pared by 5 bases and J by 7 bases, with 7 bases of the junction left unmatched. The CDR3 DNA reads as TGTGCCTGGTGGACAGGAACTATTGAAGCTTTCTTT. This codes for CAWWTGTIEAFF.

This chain connects TRBV6-6 to TRBJ2-1, with TRBD1 matching 9 bases. CDR1 is MNHNY, CDR2 SVGAGI, per germline (reference sequence). The ends lost 6 bases at V and 4 bases at J; junction bases unmatched: 4. This CDR3 contains 14 residues. The CDR3 protein is CASSPGTGYNEQFF. CDR3 DNA: TGTGCCAGCAGCCCCGGGACAGGGTACAATGAGCAGTTCTTC.

The CDR3 is CASSSDRGRHGELFF. Written as DNA, the CDR3 is TGTGCCAGCAGTTCGGACAGGGGGCGGCACGGGGAGCTGTTTTTT. V and J are TRBV2 and TRBJ2-2, with 11 bases lining up with TRBD1. The CDR3 is made up of 15 amino acids. Germline V CDR1 and CDR2: SNHLY, FYNNEI. Unmatched junction bases numbered 6, after V lost 5 bases and J lost 7 bases.

The V call is TRBV6-6, the J call TRBJ1-2, with D perhaps matching TRBD1 (6 bases). V was trimmed by 5 bases and J by 4 bases, leaving 11 bases between them. This CDR3 is 13 amino acids long. Looked up from germline, CDR1 is MNHNY and CDR2 is SVGAGI (reference sequence). The chain's CDR3 is CASSRTVIYGYTF. The CDR3, as DNA: TGTGCCAGCAGTCGGACAGTAATCTATGGCTACACCTTC.

This chain links TRBV27 with TRBJ2-1, with D tentatively TRBD2 (5 bases). CDR1 is MNHEY, CDR2 SMNVEV, per germline (reference sequence). The CDR3 is 15 amino acids. With 6 bases removed from V and 2 bases from J, the gap between germline ends came to 14 bases. The CDR3 here is CASSPSGDPYNEQFF. The CDR3 DNA is TGTGCCAGCAGCCCATCCGGGGATCCCTACAATGAGCAGTTCTTC.

J is TRBJ2-7 and V is TRBV7-9, with D hard to call. Germline V gives CDR1 SEHNR, CDR2 FQNEAQ (reference sequence). This CDR3 region has 14 residues. V dropped 3 bases and J dropped 4 bases, with 13 bases sitting between them. The CDR3 DNA reads TGTGCCAGCAGCTTGGTCACAGAATTATACGAGCAGTACTTC. Protein product: CASSLVTELYEQYF. The full variable domain, with the rest looked up from reference TRBV7-9 and TRBJ2-7, is DTGVSQNPRHKITKRGQNVTFRCDPISEHNRLYWYRQTLGQGPEFLTYFQNEAQLEKSRLLSDRFSAERPKGSFSTLEIQRTEQGDSAMYLCASSLVTELYEQYFGPGTRLTVT.

V usage is TRBV7-3 and J usage is TRBJ1-1; D gene ambiguous. The CDR3 is made up of 13 amino acids. Trimming stripped 4 bases from V and 5 bases from J, with 11 bases between. The germline gives CDR1 SGHTA, CDR2 FQGTGA. The CDR3 DNA sequence: TGTGCCAGCAGCTATACGGAAGGAACTGAAGCTTTCTTT. This gives the protein CASSYTEGTEAFF. The full variable domain, completed using reference TRBV7-3 and TRBJ1-1, is GAGVSQTPSNKVTEKGKYVELRCDPISGHTALYWYRQSLGQGPEFLIYFQGTGAADDSGLPNDRFFAVRPEGSVSTLKIQRTERGDSAVYLCASSYTEGTEAFFGQGTRLTVV.

About this clone: Other DNA sequences in the same sample also yield this CDR3. The gene calls are TRBV18 and TRBJ2-7, with D maybe TRBD1 (6 bases). Germline assignment: CDR1 KGHSH and CDR2 LQKENI. The CDR3 runs 12 residues. The ends were cut back, 3 bases at V and 4 bases at J, with 7 bases in the middle. The CDR3 protein is CASSPRGYEQYF. As DNA, the CDR3 is TGTGCCAGCTCACCCAGGGGATACGAGCAGTACTTC. Drawing the rest from reference TRBV18 and TRBJ2-7, the complete variable domain is NAGVMQNPRHLVRRRGQEARLRCSPMKGHSHVYWYRQLPEEGLKFMVYLQKENIIDESGMPKERFSAEFPKEGPSILRIQQVVRGDSAAYFCASSPRGYEQYFGPGTRLTVT.